Below, 18 T cell receptor beta chains from the same sample are listed, as sequenced in a study of tumor-infiltrating lymphocytes in primary liver carcinoma. Co-extracting RNA and DNA was done with roughly 17-32 mg of unsorted bulk tissue as input. TCR beta cDNA was reverse-transcribed from roughly 520 ng of total RNA. The reaction used a constant-region primer and ProtoScript II reverse transcriptase. Libraries of TCR beta came from three nested multiplex PCR rounds with slightly modified ARM-PCR. Each of the first two PCR rounds ran roughly 9 cycles with TRBV1-TRBV30 forward and C-beta reverse primers. From the multiplex PCR reads, TCRdb called clonotypes with MiXCR, one entry per CDR3 protein. The data hold about 99,000 distinct CDR3 sequences, with around three quarters observed a single time. Sequenced sample: liver tumor tissue from sampling region 5. Subset noted: tumor region T5, tumor centre. The receptors stem from a woman aged 60-70 years with primary liver carcinoma and hepatitis B virus infection.

Of note for this clonotype: Sequence at one end of the junction differs from germline and may be a read error. The chain recombines TRBV29-1 with TRBJ1-3; possible D gene TRBD1, 5 bases. Germline loops: CDR1 SQVTM, CDR2 ANQGSEA. The CDR3 covers 17 residues. The CDR3 DNA sequence: TGCAGCGCTCGAAGAGGAGACAGAACGGGATCTGGAATCACCATATATTTT. It codes for CSARRGDRTGSGITIYF.

On this clonotype: A read error is possible here, since a much larger clone lies one base away. The chain carries TRBV6-1 and TRBJ2-3; TRBD2 agrees at 12 bases. V lost 11 bases to trimming and J lost 0 bases; unmatched junction nucleotides: 12. The germline CDR1 and CDR2 sequences are MNHNS and SASEGT. CDR3 length: 17 residues. The CDR3 loop is CAGRTSGARSSTDTQYF. CDR3 in DNA: TGTGCCGGTCGGACTAGCGGGGCCAGGTCTAGCACAGATACGCAGTATTTT.

Comment on this clonotype: Being one base from a much bigger clone, this may be a read error. V is TRBV5-1 and J is TRBJ1-1, with D possibly TRBD1 on 6 matching bases. The CDR3 extends over 13 amino acids. Looked up from germline, CDR1 is SGHRS and CDR2 is YFSETQ. The CDR3 is CTSSLQGDTEAFF. In DNA form, the CDR3 reads TGCACCAGCAGCTTACAGGGTGACACTGAAGCTTTCTTT.

About this clonotype itself: Being one base from a much bigger clone, this may be a read error. The chain is built from TRBV5-1 and TRBJ1-4; D not resolved. CDR1 and CDR2 from the germline V gene are SGHRS and YFSETQ. This CDR3 has 11 amino acids. The CDR3 sequence is CASRLNEKLSF. The CDR3 DNA follows: TGCGCCAGCAGACTCAATGAAAAACTGTCTTTT.

The rearrangement joins TRBV28 to TRBJ2-3; TRBD1 matches 8 bases. The CDR3 runs to 15 residues. CDR1 and CDR2 (germline): MDHEN, SYDVKM. CDR3 DNA sequence: TGTGCAGGCAGTCCAGGACAGGGAGGCACAGATACGCAGTATTTT. It encodes CAGSPGQGGTDTQYF.

With respect to this clonotype: Germline is not matched at one junction end, which may reflect a read error. This chain links TRBV5-1 with TRBJ2-2; perhaps TRBD1 as D (6 bases). CDR1 SGHRS and CDR2 YFSETQ come from the germline V gene. The CDR3 runs 16 residues. The CDR3 reads CPSSLMGQGNTGELFF. The CDR3 region has the DNA TGCCCCAGCAGCTTGATGGGACAAGGAAACACCGGGGAGCTGTTTTTT.

Comment on this clonotype: The conserved closing phenylalanine or tryptophan is absent in this CDR3, likely reflecting a read error. V usage is TRBV6-5 and J usage is TRBJ1-1, with TRBD1 as a possible D gene (5 bases). Trimming stripped 6 bases from V and 4 bases from J, with 15 bases between. The CDR3 loop spans 14 amino acids. CDR1 is MNHEY and CDR2 is SVGAGI in the germline V gene. The CDR3 DNA reads TGTGCCAGCAGCAACAGGATTGGGAGCACTGAAGCTTTCTAT. It is translated as CASSNRIGSTEAFY.

This clonotype appeared once. One end of the junction does not line up with germline, which may come from a read error. The CDR3 sequence: CSVAVRTSVEDTQYF. In nucleotides, the CDR3 is TGCAGCGTAGCCGTCCGGACTAGCGTTGAAGATACCCAGTACTTC. This rearrangement joins TRBV29-1 to TRBJ2-5; TRBD2 aligns across 9 bases. The CDR3 consists of 15 residues. The germline gives CDR1 SQVTM, CDR2 ANQGSEA.

Concerning this clonotype: This may be a read error, as it is one base from a much larger clone. The chain recombines TRBV28 with TRBJ1-5; 7 bases are a match to TRBD1. The CDR3 has 14 residues. The germline gives CDR1 MDHEN, CDR2 SYDVKM. Here the CDR3 reads CASSGDSSNQPLHF. CDR3 DNA: TGTGCCAGCAGTGGGGACAGTAGCAATCAGCCCCTGCATTTT.

This chain connects TRBV5-1 to TRBJ2-2, with TRBD1 matching over 8 bases. Per germline, CDR1 SGHRS and CDR2 YFSETQ. V was clipped by 4 bases and J by 5 bases; unmatched bases: 13. CDR3 size: 17 residues. Here the CDR3 reads CASSEQCPGGRTGELFF. The CDR3 region has the DNA TGCGCCAGCAGCGAGCAATGTCCAGGGGGCCGGACCGGGGAGCTGTTTTTT.

As for this clonotype: The CDR3 ends on some other residue instead of the conserved phenylalanine or tryptophan, so this is likely a read error. The chain uses TRBV5-1 and TRBJ2-1, with a possible D match to TRBD2 (6 bases). Trimming pared 7 bases from V and 9 bases from J, leaving 20 bases between. CDR1 is SGHRS and CDR2 is YFSETQ in the germline V gene. The CDR3 extends over 14 amino acids. DNA of the CDR3: TGCGCCAGCTACCCTGTCGCGGGATCTAGTGAGCAGTTCCTC. Residues: CASYPVAGSSEQFL.

V and J are TRBV6-1 and TRBJ2-7; D is possibly TRBD2 (5 bases). Trimming cost V 6 bases and J 9 bases, with 12 bases left between them. Germline CDR1 and CDR2: MNHNS and SASEGT. The CDR3 extends over 11 amino acids. This CDR3 reads CASSGVQAQYF. The CDR3 nucleotides are TGTGCCAGCAGCGGGGTGCAGGCGCAGTACTTC.

About this clonotype: This may be a read error, as it is one base from a much larger clone. The chain carries TRBV5-1 and TRBJ1-5, with D maybe TRBD1 (6 bases). This CDR3 has 15 residues. With 4 bases removed from V and 5 bases from J, the gap between germline ends came to 16 bases. Germline V gene sequence: CDR1 SGHRS, CDR2 YFSETQ. The DNA for the CDR3 is TGCGCCAGCAGCCCAACAGGGCATGCGGATCAGCCCCAGCATTTT. Its translation is CASSPTGHADQPQHF.

This clonotype is labeled as medium-sized. The V call is TRBV11-2, the J call TRBJ1-2; maybe TRBD1 (6 bases). The CDR3 length is 17 residues. In germline, CDR1 is SGHAT, CDR2 FQNNGV. Trimming left V 1 base short and J 1 base short, with 16 bases between. The CDR3 loop is CASSLGPGQSINYGYTF. The CDR3 coding sequence is TGTGCCAGCAGCTTAGGCCCCGGACAGAGTATTAACTATGGCTACACCTTC.

As to this clonotype: This may stem from a read error, because a much larger clone lies one nucleotide away. V usage is TRBV30 and J usage is TRBJ1-1; unclear D gene. The germline V gene encodes CDR1 GTSNPN and CDR2 SVGIG (reference sequence). The CDR3 is 11 residues long. In DNA form, the CDR3 reads TGTGCCCGGAGTTTGCGGCAGGAAGCTTTCTTT. Translated: CARSLRQEAFF.

A word on this clonotype: This may arise from a read error, as a much more abundant clone is one base away. The missing conserved phenylalanine or tryptophan at the end of this CDR3 makes a read error likely. The V call is TRBV28, the J call TRBJ1-3; no clear D gene. Trimming pared 2 bases from V and 2 bases from J, leaving 4 bases between. The CDR3 is made up of 13 amino acids. Germline loops: CDR1 MDHEN, CDR2 SYDVKM. The CDR3 DNA is TGTGCCAGCAGTTTAGGTACTGGAAACACCATATATTCT. As protein: CASSLGTGNTIYS.

This clonotype showed up many times. The CDR3, as DNA: TGTGCCAGCAGTGCGATAAGACAGGGGCCAGTCCACTTT. It translates to CASSAIRQGPVHF. This chain uses TRBV14 with TRBJ1-6; 8 bases match TRBD1. This CDR3 contains 13 residues. V dropped 6 bases and J dropped 17; count of bases not matched to a gene: 12. The germline CDR1 and CDR2 sequences are SGHDN and FVKESK.

With respect to this clonotype: Possible read error: a much larger clone is one base away. This chain links TRBV7-9 with TRBJ1-2; no firm D call. The CDR3 sequence is 14 residues long. Germline lookup yields CDR1 SEHNR and CDR2 FQNEAQ (reference sequence). V lost 0 bases to trimming and J lost 8 bases, with 13 bases between them. The CDR3, as DNA: TGTGCCAGCAGCTTAGCGCGCGGGGAGTGGGGCTACACCTTC. Translation: CASSLARGEWGYTF.